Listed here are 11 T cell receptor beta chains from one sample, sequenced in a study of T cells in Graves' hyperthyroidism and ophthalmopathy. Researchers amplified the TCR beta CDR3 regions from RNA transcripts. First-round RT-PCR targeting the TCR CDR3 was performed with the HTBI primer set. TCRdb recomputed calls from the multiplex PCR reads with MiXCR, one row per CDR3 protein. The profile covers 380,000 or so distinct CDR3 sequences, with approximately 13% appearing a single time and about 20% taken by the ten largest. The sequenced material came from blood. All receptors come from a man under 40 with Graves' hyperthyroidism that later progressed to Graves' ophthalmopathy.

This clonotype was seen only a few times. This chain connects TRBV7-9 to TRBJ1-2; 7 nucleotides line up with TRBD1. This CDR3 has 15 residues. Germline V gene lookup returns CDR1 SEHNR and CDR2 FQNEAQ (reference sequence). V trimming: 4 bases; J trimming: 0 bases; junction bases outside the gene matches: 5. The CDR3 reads CASSSDRAANYGYTF. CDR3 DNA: TGTGCCAGCAGCTCCGACAGGGCCGCTAACTATGGCTACACCTTC.

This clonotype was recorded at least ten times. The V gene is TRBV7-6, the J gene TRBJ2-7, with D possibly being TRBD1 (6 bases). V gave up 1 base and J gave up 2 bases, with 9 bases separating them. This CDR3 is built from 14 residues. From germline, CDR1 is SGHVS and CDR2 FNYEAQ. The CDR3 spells CASSLDSGAYEQYF. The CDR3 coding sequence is TGTGCCAGCAGCTTAGATTCAGGGGCCTACGAGCAGTACTTC.

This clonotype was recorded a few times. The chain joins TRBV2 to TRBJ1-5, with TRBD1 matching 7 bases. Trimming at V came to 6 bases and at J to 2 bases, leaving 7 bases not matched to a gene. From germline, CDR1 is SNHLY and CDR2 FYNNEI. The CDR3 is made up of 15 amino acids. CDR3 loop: CASRHRGGGNQPQHF. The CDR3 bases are TGTGCCAGCAGACACAGGGGCGGAGGCAATCAGCCCCAGCATTTT. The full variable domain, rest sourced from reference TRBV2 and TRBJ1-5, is EPEVTQTPSHQVTQMGQEVILRCVPISNHLYFYWYRQILGQKVEFLVSFYNNEISEKSEIFDDQFSVERPDGSNFTLKIRSTKLEDSAMYFCASRHRGGGNQPQHFGDGTRLSIL.

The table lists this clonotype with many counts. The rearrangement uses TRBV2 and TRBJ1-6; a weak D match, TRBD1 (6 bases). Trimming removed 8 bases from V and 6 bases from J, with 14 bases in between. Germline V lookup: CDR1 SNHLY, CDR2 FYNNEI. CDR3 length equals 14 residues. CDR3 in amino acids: CASSGHPVNSPLHF. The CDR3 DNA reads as TGTGCCAGCTCGGGACACCCAGTTAATTCACCCCTCCACTTT.

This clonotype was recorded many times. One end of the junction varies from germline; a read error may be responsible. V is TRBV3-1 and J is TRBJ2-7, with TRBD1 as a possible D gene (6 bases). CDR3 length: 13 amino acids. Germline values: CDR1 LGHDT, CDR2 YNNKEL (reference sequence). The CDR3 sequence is CASSQGQTYEQYF. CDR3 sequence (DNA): TGCGCCAGCAGCCAAGGACAGACCTACGAGCAGTACTTC.

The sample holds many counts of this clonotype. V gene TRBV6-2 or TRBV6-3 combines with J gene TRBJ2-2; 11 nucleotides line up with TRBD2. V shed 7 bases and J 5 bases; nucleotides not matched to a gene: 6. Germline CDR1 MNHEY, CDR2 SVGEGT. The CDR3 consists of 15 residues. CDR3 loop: CASKGTSGWTGELFF. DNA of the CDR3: TGTGCCAGCAAGGGGACTAGCGGCTGGACCGGGGAGCTGTTTTTT.

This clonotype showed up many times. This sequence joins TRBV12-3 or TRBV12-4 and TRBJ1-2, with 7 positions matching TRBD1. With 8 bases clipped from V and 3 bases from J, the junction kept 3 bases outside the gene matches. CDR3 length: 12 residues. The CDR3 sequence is CASRDSYYGYTF. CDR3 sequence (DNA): TGTGCCAGCCGGGACAGTTACTATGGCTACACCTTC.

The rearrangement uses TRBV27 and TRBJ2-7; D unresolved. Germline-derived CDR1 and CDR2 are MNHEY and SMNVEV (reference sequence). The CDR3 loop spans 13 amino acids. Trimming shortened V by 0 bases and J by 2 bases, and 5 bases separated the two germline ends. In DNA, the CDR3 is TGTGCCAGCAGTTTATCTAACCCCTACGAGCAGTACTTC. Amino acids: CASSLSNPYEQYF.

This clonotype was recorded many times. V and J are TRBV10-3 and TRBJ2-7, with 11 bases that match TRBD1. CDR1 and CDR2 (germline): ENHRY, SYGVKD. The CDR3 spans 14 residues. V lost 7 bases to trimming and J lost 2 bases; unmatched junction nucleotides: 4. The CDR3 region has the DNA TGTGCCATCAATCCGGGACAGGGGGCCTACGAGCAGTACTTC. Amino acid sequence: CAINPGQGAYEQYF.

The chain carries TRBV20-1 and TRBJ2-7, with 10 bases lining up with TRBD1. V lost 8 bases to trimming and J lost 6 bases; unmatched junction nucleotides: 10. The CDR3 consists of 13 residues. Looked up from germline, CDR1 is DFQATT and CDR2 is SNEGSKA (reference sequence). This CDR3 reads CSSRGTGVSEQYF. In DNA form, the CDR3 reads TGCAGTTCCCGAGGGACAGGGGTAAGCGAGCAGTACTTC.

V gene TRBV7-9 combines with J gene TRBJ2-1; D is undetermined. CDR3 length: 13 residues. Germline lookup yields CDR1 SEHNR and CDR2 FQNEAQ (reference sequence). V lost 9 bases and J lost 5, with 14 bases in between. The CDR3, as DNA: TGTGCCAGGGGTGTAAAGAGAAACAATGAGCAGTTCTTC. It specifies CARGVKRNNEQFF.